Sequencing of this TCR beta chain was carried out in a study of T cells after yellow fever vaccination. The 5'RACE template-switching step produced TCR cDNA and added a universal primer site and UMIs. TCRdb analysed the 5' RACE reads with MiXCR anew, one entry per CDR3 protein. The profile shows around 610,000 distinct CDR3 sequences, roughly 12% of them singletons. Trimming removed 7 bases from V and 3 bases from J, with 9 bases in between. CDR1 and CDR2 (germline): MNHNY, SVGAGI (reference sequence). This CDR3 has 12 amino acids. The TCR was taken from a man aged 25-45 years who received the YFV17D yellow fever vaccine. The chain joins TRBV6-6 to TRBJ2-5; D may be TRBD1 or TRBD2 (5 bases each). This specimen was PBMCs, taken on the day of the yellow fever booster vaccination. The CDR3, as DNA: TGTGCCAGCACCGGGGCCGAAGAGACCCAGTACTTC. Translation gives CASTGAEETQYF.